The 11 T cell receptor beta chains below all came from one sample that was sequenced in a study of blood T cell repertoires in COVID-19. This table comes from immunoSEQ multiplex PCR, and its TCRdb copy is limited to in-frame clones, with some not included. The repertoire holds over 150,000 clones, roughly 87% seen once, with roughly 2% in the top ten. The material sequenced was peripheral blood. These receptors were collected from a man younger than 35 who had recovered from COVID-19.

Of note for this clone: A read error may account for a junction end that differs from germline. The rearrangement links TRBV7-7 to TRBJ2-7; 10 bases agree with TRBD1. The CDR3 has 15 residues. Germline V lookup: CDR1 SSHAT, CDR2 FNYEAQ (reference sequence). The CDR3 sequence is CASSLDRGHAYEQYF. The CDR3 coding sequence is TGTGCTAGCAGCTTAGACAGGGGGCATGCCTACGAGCAGTACTTC. Full variable domain (outside the CDR3, taken from reference TRBV7-7 and TRBJ2-7): GAGVSQSPRYKVTKRGQDVTLRCDPISSHATLYWYQQALGQGPEFLTYFNYEAQPDKSGLPSDRFSAERPEGSISTLTIQRTEQRDSAMYRCASSLDRGHAYEQYFGPGTRLTVT.

The chain recombines TRBV6-5 with TRBJ2-7; 7 nucleotides align to TRBD2. This CDR3 is 14 amino acids long. J lost 1 base, V lost 1 base, and 1 base had no gene match. Looked up from germline, CDR1 is MNHEY and CDR2 is SVGAGI. The CDR3 region has the DNA TGTGCCAGCAGTTACTACGGGGGGTCCTACGAGCAGTACTTC. Amino acids: CASSYYGGSYEQYF.

The chain uses TRBV5-6 and TRBJ1-2; TRBD1 agrees at 9 bases. Germline V lookup: CDR1 SGHDT, CDR2 YYEEEE. The V segment lost 5 bases and the J segment 3 bases; nucleotides outside the gene matches: 5. This CDR3 is built from 14 residues. The DNA of the CDR3 is TGTGCCAGCAGTGCCGGGACAGGGCACTATGGCTACACCTTC. Its translation is CASSAGTGHYGYTF.

This chain links TRBV7-2 with TRBJ2-3, with D possibly TRBD2 on 5 matching bases. CDR3 size: 15 residues. V lost 1 base to trimming and J lost 2 bases, with 10 bases between them. Germline CDR1 SGHTA, CDR2 FQGNSA. CDR3 nucleotide sequence: TGTGCCAGCAGCTTAGACGGGATCTCCACAGATACGCAGTATTTT. Its translation: CASSLDGISTDTQYF.

The chain is built from TRBV6-5 and TRBJ1-3; D remains ambiguous. The CDR3 runs to 11 residues. The V and J ends lost 7 bases and 4 bases respectively, with 5 bases between them. CDR1 and CDR2 (germline): MNHEY, SVGAGI. The CDR3 is CASTQGNTIYF. DNA of the CDR3: TGTGCCAGCACACAGGGAAACACCATATATTTT.

The chain employs TRBV6-4 and TRBJ2-2; TRBD1 agrees at 8 bases. With 3 bases clipped from V and 0 bases from J, the junction kept 0 bases outside the gene matches. The CDR3 totals 15 residues. Germline CDR1 reads MRHNA; CDR2 reads SNTAGT. In nucleotides, the CDR3 is TGTGCCAGCAGTGAACAGGGGGCGAACACCGGGGAGCTGTTTTTT. The encoded protein is CASSEQGANTGELFF.

The chain employs TRBV6-5 and TRBJ2-7, with unresolved D. The length of the CDR3 is 13 residues. Germline CDR1 is MNHEY and CDR2 is SVGAGI. The germline V and J ends were trimmed by 0 bases and 3 bases, with 6 bases remaining between them. In DNA form, the CDR3 reads TGTGCCAGCAGTTACTCCCTCTACTACGAGCAGTACTTC. Translated: CASSYSLYYEQYF.

This chain connects TRBV7-9 to TRBJ2-1; 8 positions match TRBD2. The germline V gene has CDR1 SEHNR and CDR2 FQNEAQ (reference sequence). V lost 4 bases to trimming and J lost 3 bases; unmatched junction nucleotides: 2. The CDR3 has 14 residues. In DNA, the CDR3 is TGTGCCAGCAGCTCCGCGGGGGGCTACAATGAGCAGTTCTTC. Translating it yields CASSSAGGYNEQFF.

The rearrangement uses TRBV6-5 and TRBJ2-5; D gene ambiguous. Trimming stripped 5 bases from V and 5 bases from J, with 9 bases between. The CDR3 contains 12 residues. CDR1 and CDR2 (germline): MNHEY, SVGAGI. For the CDR3, the DNA is TGTGCCAGCAGTCGGAGTACGGAGACCCAGTACTTC. Encoded protein: CASSRSTETQYF.

The rearrangement joins TRBV28 to TRBJ2-1, with TRBD1 matching 7 bases. Per germline, CDR1 MDHEN and CDR2 SYDVKM. The CDR3 contains 13 residues. J was trimmed by 8 bases and V by 4 bases; bases with no gene match: 5. This CDR3 is CASSYNRGHEQFF. The DNA of the CDR3 is TGTGCCAGCAGTTATAACAGGGGCCATGAGCAGTTCTTC.

This clone was seen only once. This rearrangement joins TRBV5-4 to TRBJ2-7, with 9 bases fitting TRBD1. Germline V CDR1 and CDR2: SGHNT, YYREEE (reference sequence). The CDR3 contains 15 residues. The V and J ends lost 4 bases and 6 bases, in that order; junction bases with no gene match: 11. The CDR3 is CASSPGQGHGSEQYF. The CDR3 region has the DNA TGTGCCAGCAGCCCGGGACAGGGTCACGGCAGCGAGCAGTACTTC.